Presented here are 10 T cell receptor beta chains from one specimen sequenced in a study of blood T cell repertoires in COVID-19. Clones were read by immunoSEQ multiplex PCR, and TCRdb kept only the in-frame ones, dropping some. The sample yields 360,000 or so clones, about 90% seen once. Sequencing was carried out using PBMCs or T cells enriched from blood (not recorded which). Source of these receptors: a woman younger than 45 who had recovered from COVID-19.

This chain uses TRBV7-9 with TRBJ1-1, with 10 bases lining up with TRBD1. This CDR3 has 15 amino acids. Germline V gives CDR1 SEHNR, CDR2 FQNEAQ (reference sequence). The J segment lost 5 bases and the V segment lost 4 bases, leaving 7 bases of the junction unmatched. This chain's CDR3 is CASSSRDRGRTEAFF. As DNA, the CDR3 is TGTGCCAGCAGCTCAAGGGACAGGGGAAGGACTGAAGCTTTCTTT.

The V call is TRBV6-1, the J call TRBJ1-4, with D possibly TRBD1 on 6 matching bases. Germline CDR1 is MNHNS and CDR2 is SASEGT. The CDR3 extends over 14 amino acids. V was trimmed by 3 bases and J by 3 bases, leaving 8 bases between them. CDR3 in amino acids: CASSEQGPNEKLFF. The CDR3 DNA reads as TGTGCCAGCAGTGAGCAGGGGCCTAATGAAAAACTGTTTTTT.

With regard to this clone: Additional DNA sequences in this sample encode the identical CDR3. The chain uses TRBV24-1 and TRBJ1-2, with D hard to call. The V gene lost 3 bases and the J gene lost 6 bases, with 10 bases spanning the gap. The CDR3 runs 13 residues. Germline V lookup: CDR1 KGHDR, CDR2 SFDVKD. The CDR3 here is CATSDPGVDGYTF. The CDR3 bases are TGTGCCACCAGTGATCCCGGGGTTGATGGCTACACCTTC.

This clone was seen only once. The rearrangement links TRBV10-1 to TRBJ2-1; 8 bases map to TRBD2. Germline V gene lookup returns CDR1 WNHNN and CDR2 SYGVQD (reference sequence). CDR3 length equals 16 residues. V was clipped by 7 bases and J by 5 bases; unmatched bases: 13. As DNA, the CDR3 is TGCGCCAGCAACATCCTGGAGCGGGGGACCCACAATGAGCAGTTCTTC. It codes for CASNILERGTHNEQFF.

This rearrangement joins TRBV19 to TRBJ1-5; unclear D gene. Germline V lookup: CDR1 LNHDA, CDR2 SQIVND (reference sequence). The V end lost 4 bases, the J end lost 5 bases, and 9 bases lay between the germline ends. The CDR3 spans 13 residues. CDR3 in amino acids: CASSKPGDQPQHF. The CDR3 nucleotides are TGTGCCAGTAGTAAACCCGGGGATCAGCCCCAGCATTTT.

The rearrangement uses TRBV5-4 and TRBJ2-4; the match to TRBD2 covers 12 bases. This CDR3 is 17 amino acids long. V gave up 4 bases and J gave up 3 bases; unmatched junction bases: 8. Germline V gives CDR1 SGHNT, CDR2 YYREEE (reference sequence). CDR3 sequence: CASSVTSGGFGKNIQYF. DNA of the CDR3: TGTGCCAGCAGCGTGACTAGCGGGGGTTTTGGCAAAAACATTCAGTACTTC.

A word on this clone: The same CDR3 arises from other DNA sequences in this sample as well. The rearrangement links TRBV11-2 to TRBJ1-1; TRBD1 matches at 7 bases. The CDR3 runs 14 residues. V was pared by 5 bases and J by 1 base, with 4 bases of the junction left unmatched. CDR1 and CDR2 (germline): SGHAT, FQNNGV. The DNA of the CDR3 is TGTGCCAGCAGCCTATCAGGGGGGAACACTGAAGCTTTCTTT. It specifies CASSLSGGNTEAFF.

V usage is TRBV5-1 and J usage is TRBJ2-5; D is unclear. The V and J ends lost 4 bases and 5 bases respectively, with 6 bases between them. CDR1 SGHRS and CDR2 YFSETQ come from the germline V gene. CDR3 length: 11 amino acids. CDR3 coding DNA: TGCGCCAGCAGCCAGGATGAGACCCAGTACTTC. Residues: CASSQDETQYF. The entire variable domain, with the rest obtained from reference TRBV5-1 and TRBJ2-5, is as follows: KAGVTQTPRYLIKTRGQQVTLSCSPISGHRSVSWYQQTPGQGLQFLFEYFSETQRNKGNFPGRFSGRQFSNSRSEMNVSTLELGDSALYLCASSQDETQYFGPGTRLLVL.

CDR3 sequence (DNA): TGCGCCAGCAGCTTGGAGATAGCGGGAGTCTACGAGCAGTACTTC. Translation: CASSLEIAGVYEQYF. The rearrangement uses TRBV5-1 and TRBJ2-7; 9 nucleotides agree with TRBD2. The V gene's germline CDR1 is SGHRS and CDR2 YFSETQ. The CDR3 loop spans 15 amino acids. With 0 bases clipped from V and 3 bases from J, the junction kept 4 bases outside the gene matches.

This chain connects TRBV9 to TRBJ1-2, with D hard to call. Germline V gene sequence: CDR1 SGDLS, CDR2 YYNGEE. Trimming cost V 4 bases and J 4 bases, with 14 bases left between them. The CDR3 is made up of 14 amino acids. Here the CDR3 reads CASSLTQASYGYTF. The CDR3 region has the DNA TGTGCCAGCAGCCTCACCCAGGCAAGCTATGGCTACACCTTC. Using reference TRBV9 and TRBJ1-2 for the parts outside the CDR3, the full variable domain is DSGVTQTPKHLITATGQRVTLRCSPRSGDLSVYWYQQSLDQGLQFLIQYYNGEERAKGNILERFSAQQFPDLHSELNLSSLELGDSALYFCASSLTQASYGYTFGSGTRLTVV.